Sequencing of this T cell receptor beta chain was carried out in a study of T cell repertoires in cytomegalovirus infection. TCRdb called the reads again in MiXCR, with one record for every CDR3 protein. This table has roughly 570,000 distinct CDR3 sequences, roughly 42% appearing once. Trimming stripped 4 bases from V and 3 bases from J, with 9 bases between. Germline V gives CDR1 SNHLY, CDR2 FYNNEI. The CDR3 sequence is 13 residues long. This clonotype was seen a few times. What it binds is not known. V gene TRBV2 combines with J gene TRBJ1-1; D perhaps matches TRBD1 (5 bases). Sample: cultured PBMCs, taken from culture after CMV antigen stimulation. The sequence derives from a human donor in good health (CMV status not recorded). Some clones in this sample may be carry-over from other donors' samples. This chain's CDR3 is CASSGQGYTEAFF. In nucleotides, the CDR3 is TGTGCCAGCAGTGGGCAGGGCTACACTGAAGCTTTCTTT.